These T cell receptor beta chains were read from a single sample in a study of spatial heterogeneity in lung cancer. TCRdb re-analysed the 5' RACE reads in MiXCR, keeping a single row per CDR3 protein. This table has under 25,000 distinct CDR3 sequences, 9% to 10% appearing once. The sequencing here drew on PBMCs, taken at follow-up. The origin of the receptors is a female donor with early-stage non-small cell lung cancer. Both conserved end residues are part of each CDR3. Fields, in order: V gene, CDR3 length, J gene, CDR3 protein.

V gene: TRBV20-1
CDR3 length: 14
J gene: TRBJ1-3
CDR3 protein: CSASLTSSGNTIYF

V gene: TRBV12-2
CDR3 length: 15
J gene: TRBJ1-2
CDR3 protein: CASRSRRPSHYGYTF

V gene: TRBV12-3/TRBV12-4
CDR3 length: 15
J gene: TRBJ2-5
CDR3 protein: CASSLARGKLETQYF

V gene: TRBV12-3/TRBV12-4
CDR3 length: 11
J gene: TRBJ2-5
CDR3 protein: CASSFEETQYF

V gene: TRBV12-3/TRBV12-4
CDR3 length: 14
J gene: TRBJ1-5
CDR3 protein: CASSLRAGQQPQHF

V gene: TRBV7-2
CDR3 length: 18
J gene: TRBJ1-3
CDR3 protein: CASSPFLTGTYSGNTIYF

V gene: TRBV9
CDR3 length: 13
J gene: TRBJ1-5
CDR3 protein: CASSQDSNQPQHF

V gene: TRBV6-6
CDR3 length: 16
J gene: TRBJ2-7
CDR3 protein: CASSGGGQGMVYEQYF

V gene: TRBV3-1
CDR3 length: 13
J gene: TRBJ1-2
CDR3 protein: CASSRTTGNGYTF

V gene: TRBV7-2
CDR3 length: 15
J gene: TRBJ2-5
CDR3 protein: CASSPRGNRQETQYF

V gene: TRBV12-3/TRBV12-4
CDR3 length: 13
J gene: TRBJ2-1
CDR3 protein: CASSPGLAGEQFF

V gene: TRBV6-5
CDR3 length: 13
J gene: TRBJ1-5
CDR3 protein: CASSYTERWPQHF

V gene: TRBV4-1
CDR3 length: 14
J gene: TRBJ2-2
CDR3 protein: CASSQARRSGELFF

V gene: TRBV6-1
CDR3 length: 16
J gene: TRBJ2-1
CDR3 protein: CASSRLAGQSYNEQFF

V gene: TRBV27
CDR3 length: 15
J gene: TRBJ2-7
CDR3 protein: CASSLFDGGRYEQYF

V gene: TRBV10-3
CDR3 length: 14
J gene: TRBJ2-1
CDR3 protein: CAISEFSGSGEQFF

V gene: TRBV6-5
CDR3 length: 16
J gene: TRBJ1-1
CDR3 protein: CASSYSGGEMNTEAFF

V gene: TRBV4-3
CDR3 length: 18
J gene: TRBJ2-3
CDR3 protein: CASSPQKGGVGGTDTQYF

V gene: TRBV12-3/TRBV12-4
CDR3 length: 12
J gene: TRBJ1-5
CDR3 protein: CASSLEGQPQHF

V gene: TRBV2
CDR3 length: 15
J gene: TRBJ1-4
CDR3 protein: CASSRVLSTNEKLFF

V gene: TRBV11-2
CDR3 length: 15
J gene: TRBJ2-3
CDR3 protein: CASSFMRGGQDTQYF

V gene: TRBV28
CDR3 length: 13
J gene: TRBJ1-1
CDR3 protein: CASSSGENTEAFF

V gene: TRBV12-3/TRBV12-4
CDR3 length: 14
J gene: TRBJ2-3
CDR3 protein: CASRGTDYTDTQYF

V gene: TRBV20-1
CDR3 length: 13
J gene: TRBJ1-1
CDR3 protein: CSARDGSYTEAFF

V gene: TRBV19
CDR3 length: 13
J gene: TRBJ2-3
CDR3 protein: CASSPRLGDTQYF

V gene: TRBV11-2
CDR3 length: 14
J gene: TRBJ2-3
CDR3 protein: CASSLGTYTDTQYF

V gene: TRBV10-3
CDR3 length: 13
J gene: TRBJ2-7
CDR3 protein: CAIWSRGLDEQYF

V gene: TRBV19
CDR3 length: 12
J gene: TRBJ1-2
CDR3 protein: CASSIEERGYTF

V gene: TRBV30
CDR3 length: 14
J gene: TRBJ1-1
CDR3 protein: CAWSVLNRGTEAFF

V gene: TRBV27
CDR3 length: 14
J gene: TRBJ1-1
CDR3 protein: CASSFARGSTEAFF